This T cell receptor (beta chain) originates from a study of CD8+CD57+ T cells in acquired aplastic anemia. Genomic DNA constituted the template upon which TCR beta VDJ and CDR3 profiling was performed. TCRdb re-analysed the reads in MiXCR, keeping a single row per CDR3 protein. The table shows 190,000 or so distinct CDR3 sequences, with roughly 55% occurring only once. Many counts were recorded for this clonotype. The CDR3 has 16 amino acids. Germline CDR1 and CDR2: MGHRA and YSYEKL. The V segment lost 3 bases and the J segment 1 base; nucleotides outside the gene matches: 6. The TCR was taken from a human donor in good health. The J gene is TRBJ2-7, the V gene TRBV4-1; 10 bases are a match to TRBD1. Specimen: sorted CD4+, CD8+, or CD8+CD57+ T cells (not recorded which) from PBMCs. The CDR3: CASSHDRDRGSYEQYF. The DNA for the CDR3 is TGCGCCAGCAGCCACGACCGGGACAGGGGTTCCTACGAGCAGTACTTC.